The 6 T cell receptor beta chains below come from one sample, sequenced in a study of tumor and adjacent non-tumor tissue in lung cancer. No cell sorting was done before RNA was extracted from the tissue. A modified ARM-PCR protocol with three rounds of nested PCR amplified TCRbeta. TCRdb recomputed calls from the multiplex PCR reads with MiXCR, one row per CDR3 protein. Of more than 120,000 distinct CDR3 sequences listed, around 60% are singletons. The sequenced material came from lung tumor tissue. The receptors stem from a man between 60 and 75 years old with small cell lung cancer.

This sequence joins TRBV29-1 and TRBJ2-3; 7 bases are a match to TRBD2. The V segment lost 8 bases and the J segment 4 bases; nucleotides outside the gene matches: 9. This CDR3 has 13 residues. Germline assignment: CDR1 SQVTM and CDR2 ANQGSEA. CDR3 in DNA: TGCAGCACCGGGCGGGAGAAACCAGATACGCAGTATTTT. This encodes CSTGREKPDTQYF.

The rearrangement links TRBV20-1 to TRBJ2-1; 8 bases are shared with TRBD2. The CDR3 covers 17 residues. Trimming cost V 5 bases and J 9 bases; bases outside gene matches: 21. The germline V gene has CDR1 DFQATT and CDR2 SNEGSKA (reference sequence). CDR3 protein: CSAEPVSGLVGGGEQFF. CDR3 sequence (DNA): TGCAGTGCTGAGCCGGTTTCGGGACTAGTGGGAGGAGGTGAGCAGTTCTTC.

The chain combines TRBV29-1 with TRBJ2-3; D unresolved. The CDR3 is 15 residues long. Germline lookup yields CDR1 SQVTM and CDR2 ANQGSEA. Trimming took off 0 bases at V and 6 bases at J, with 16 bases between the two ends. This CDR3 reads CSVEDMGKVHDTQYF. The CDR3 nucleotides read TGCAGCGTTGAAGATATGGGAAAAGTCCACGATACGCAGTATTTT.

Details on this clonotype: One end of the junction varies from germline; a read error may be responsible. The chain combines TRBV4-1 with TRBJ1-4, with a tentative D call TRBD1 (6 bases). CDR3 length: 15 residues. CDR1 and CDR2 (germline): MGHRA, YSYEKL. The CDR3 here is CASSQGKGDNEELLF. The CDR3 DNA reads as TGCGCCAGCAGCCAAGGGAAGGGGGATAATGAAGAACTGCTTTTT.

This clonotype was observed a few times. The chain employs TRBV4-2 and TRBJ2-2; 7 nucleotides agree with TRBD2. Germline lookup yields CDR1 LGHNA and CDR2 YNFKEQ. The CDR3 runs 17 residues. After removal of 5 bases from V and 1 base from J, the junction contained 10 bases not matched to a gene. This chain's CDR3 is CASSLSTGEGNTGELFF. The CDR3 nucleotides read TGTGCCAGCAGCTTAAGTACGGGGGAGGGGAACACCGGGGAGCTGTTTTTT.

This clonotype was detected once. Germline and junction disagree at one end, which may indicate a read error. V gene TRBV6-1 combines with J gene TRBJ2-3; D ambiguous. CDR3 length equals 14 residues. Per germline, CDR1 MNHNS and CDR2 SASEGT. The CDR3 coding sequence is TGTGCCAGCTCCTCGGAGATCGGCACGGATACGCAGTATTTT. This sequence encodes CASSSEIGTDTQYF.